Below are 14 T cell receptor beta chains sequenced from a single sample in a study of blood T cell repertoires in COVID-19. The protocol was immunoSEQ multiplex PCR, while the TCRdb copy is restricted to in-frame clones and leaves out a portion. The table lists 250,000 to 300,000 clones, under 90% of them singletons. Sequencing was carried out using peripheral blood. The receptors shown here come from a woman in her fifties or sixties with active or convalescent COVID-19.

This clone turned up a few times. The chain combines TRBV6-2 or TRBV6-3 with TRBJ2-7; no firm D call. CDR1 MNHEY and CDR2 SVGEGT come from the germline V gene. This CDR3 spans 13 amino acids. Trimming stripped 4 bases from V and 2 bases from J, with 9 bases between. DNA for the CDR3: TGTGCCAGCAGTTCCGACACCGCCTACGAGCAGTACTTC. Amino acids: CASSSDTAYEQYF.

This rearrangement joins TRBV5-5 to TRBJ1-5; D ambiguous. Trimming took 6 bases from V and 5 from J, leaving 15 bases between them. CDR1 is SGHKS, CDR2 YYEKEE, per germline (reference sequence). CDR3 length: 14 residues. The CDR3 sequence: CASTPSDWYQPQHF. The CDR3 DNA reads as TGTGCCAGCACCCCCAGCGACTGGTATCAGCCCCAGCATTTT.

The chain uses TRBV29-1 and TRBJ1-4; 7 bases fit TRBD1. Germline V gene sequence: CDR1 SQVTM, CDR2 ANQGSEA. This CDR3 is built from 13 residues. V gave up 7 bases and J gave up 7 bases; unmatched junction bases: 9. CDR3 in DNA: TGCAGCGGACGACAGGGAATAGGTGAAAAACTGTTTTTT. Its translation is CSGRQGIGEKLFF.

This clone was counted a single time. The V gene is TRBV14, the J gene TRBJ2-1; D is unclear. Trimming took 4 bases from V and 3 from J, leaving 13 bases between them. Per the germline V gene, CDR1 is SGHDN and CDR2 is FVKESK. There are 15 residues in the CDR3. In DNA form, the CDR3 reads TGTGCCAGCAGCCCTCTAACCGGGTTCTACAATGAGCAGTTCTTC. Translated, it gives CASSPLTGFYNEQFF.

The CDR3 loop is CASSLSYRSKDEQYF. The CDR3 DNA follows: TGTGCCAGCAGTTTATCGTACAGGTCTAAGGACGAGCAGTACTTC. The V gene is TRBV27, the J gene TRBJ2-7, with TRBD1 as a possible D gene (5 bases). The CDR3 totals 15 residues. V dropped 0 bases and J dropped 5 bases, with 14 bases sitting between them. CDR1 and CDR2 (germline): MNHEY, SMNVEV (reference sequence).

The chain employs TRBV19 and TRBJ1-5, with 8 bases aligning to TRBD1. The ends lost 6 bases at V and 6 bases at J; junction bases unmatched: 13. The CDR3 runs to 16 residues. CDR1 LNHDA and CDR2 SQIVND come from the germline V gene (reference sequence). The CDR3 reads CASSSGTGVYVQPQHF. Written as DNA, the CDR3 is TGTGCCAGTAGCTCCGGGACAGGAGTCTATGTTCAGCCCCAGCATTTT.

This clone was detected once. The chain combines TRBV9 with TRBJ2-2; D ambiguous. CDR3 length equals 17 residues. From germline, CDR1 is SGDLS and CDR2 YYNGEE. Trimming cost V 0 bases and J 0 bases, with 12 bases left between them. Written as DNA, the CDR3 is TGTGCCAGCAGCGTAGTGTCGATGGCCGCGAACACCGGGGAGCTGTTTTTT. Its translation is CASSVVSMAANTGELFF.

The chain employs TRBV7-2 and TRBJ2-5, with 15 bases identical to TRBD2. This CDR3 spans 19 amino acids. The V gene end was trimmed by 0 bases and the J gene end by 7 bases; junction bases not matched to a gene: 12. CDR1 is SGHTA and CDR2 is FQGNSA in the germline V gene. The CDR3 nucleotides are TGTGCCAGCAGCTTAGCTCCCCCCGGACTAGCGGGGGGGCGAGGGACCCAGTACTTC. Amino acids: CASSLAPPGLAGGRGTQYF.

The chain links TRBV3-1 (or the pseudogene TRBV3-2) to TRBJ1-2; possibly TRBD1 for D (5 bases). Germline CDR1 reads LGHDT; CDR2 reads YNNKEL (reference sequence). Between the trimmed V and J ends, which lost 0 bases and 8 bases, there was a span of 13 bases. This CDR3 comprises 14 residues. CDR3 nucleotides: TGTGCCAGCAGCCAAGATATCGGGGGAGGGGGCTACACCTTC. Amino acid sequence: CASSQDIGGGGYTF.

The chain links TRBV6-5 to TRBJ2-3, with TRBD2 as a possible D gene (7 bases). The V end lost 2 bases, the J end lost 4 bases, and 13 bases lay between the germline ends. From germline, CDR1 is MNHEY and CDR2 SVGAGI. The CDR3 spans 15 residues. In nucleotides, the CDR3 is TGTGCCAGCAGTTACGGGGGGGCCTGGTCAGATACGCAGTATTTT. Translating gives CASSYGGAWSDTQYF.

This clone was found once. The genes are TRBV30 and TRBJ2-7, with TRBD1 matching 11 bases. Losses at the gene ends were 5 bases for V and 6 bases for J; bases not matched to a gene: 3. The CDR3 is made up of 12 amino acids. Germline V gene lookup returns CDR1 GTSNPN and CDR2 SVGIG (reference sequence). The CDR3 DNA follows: TGTGCCTGGGAGGACAGGGGGCGCGAGCAGTACTTC. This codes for CAWEDRGREQYF.

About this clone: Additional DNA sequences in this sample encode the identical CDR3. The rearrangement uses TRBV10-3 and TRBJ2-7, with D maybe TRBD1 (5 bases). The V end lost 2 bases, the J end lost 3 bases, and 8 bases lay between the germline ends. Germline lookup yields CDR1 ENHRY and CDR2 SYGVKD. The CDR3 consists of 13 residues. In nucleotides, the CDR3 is TGTGCCATCAGTGAGGGACAACGCTACGAGCAGTACTTC. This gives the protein CAISEGQRYEQYF.

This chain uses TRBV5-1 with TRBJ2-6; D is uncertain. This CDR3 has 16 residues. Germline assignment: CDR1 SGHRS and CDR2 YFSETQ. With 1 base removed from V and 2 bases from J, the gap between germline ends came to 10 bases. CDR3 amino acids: CASSLSQIPGANVLTF. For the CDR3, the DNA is TGCGCCAGCAGCTTGTCCCAGATTCCTGGGGCCAACGTCCTGACTTTC.

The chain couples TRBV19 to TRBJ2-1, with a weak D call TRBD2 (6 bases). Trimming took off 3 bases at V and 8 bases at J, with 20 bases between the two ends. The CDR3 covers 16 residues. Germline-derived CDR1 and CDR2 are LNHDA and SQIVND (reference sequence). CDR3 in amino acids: CASSMGLKRARDEQFF. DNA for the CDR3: TGTGCCAGTAGTATGGGCCTAAAGCGGGCCCGGGATGAGCAGTTCTTC. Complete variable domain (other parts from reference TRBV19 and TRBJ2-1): DGGITQSPKYLFRKEGQNVTLSCEQNLNHDAMYWYRQDPGQGLRLIYYSQIVNDFQKGDIAEGYSVSREKKESFPLTVTSAQKNPTAFYLCASSMGLKRARDEQFFGPGTRLTVL.